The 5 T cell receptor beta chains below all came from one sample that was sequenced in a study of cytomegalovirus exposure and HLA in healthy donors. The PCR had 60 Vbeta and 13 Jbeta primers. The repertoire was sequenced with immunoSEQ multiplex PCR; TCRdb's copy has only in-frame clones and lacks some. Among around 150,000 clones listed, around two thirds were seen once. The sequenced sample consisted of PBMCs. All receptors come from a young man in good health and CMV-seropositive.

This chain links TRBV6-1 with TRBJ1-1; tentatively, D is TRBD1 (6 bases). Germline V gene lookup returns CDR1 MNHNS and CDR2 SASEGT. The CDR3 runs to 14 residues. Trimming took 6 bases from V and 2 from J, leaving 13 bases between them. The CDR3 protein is CASRSRQVNTEAFF. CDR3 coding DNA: TGTGCCAGCAGGTCTCGACAGGTTAACACTGAAGCTTTCTTT.

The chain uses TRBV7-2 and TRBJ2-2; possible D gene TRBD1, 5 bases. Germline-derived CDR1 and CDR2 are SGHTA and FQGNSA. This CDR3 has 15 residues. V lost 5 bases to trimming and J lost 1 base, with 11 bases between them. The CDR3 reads CASSPIGQNTGELFF. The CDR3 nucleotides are TGTGCCAGCAGCCCCATCGGACAGAACACCGGGGAGCTGTTTTTT.

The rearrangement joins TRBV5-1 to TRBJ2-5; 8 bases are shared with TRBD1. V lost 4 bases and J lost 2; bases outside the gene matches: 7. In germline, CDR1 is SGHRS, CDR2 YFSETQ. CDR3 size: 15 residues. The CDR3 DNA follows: TGCGCCAGCAGCGGGGGGACAGGACTTCAAGAGACCCAGTACTTC. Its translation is CASSGGTGLQETQYF.

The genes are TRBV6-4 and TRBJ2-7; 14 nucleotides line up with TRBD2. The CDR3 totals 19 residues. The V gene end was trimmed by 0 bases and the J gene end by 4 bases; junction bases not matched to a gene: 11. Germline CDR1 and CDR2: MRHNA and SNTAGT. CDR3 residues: CASSDSRPRLAGGPYEQYF. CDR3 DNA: TGTGCCAGCAGTGACTCGAGGCCCCGACTAGCGGGAGGGCCGTACGAGCAGTACTTC.

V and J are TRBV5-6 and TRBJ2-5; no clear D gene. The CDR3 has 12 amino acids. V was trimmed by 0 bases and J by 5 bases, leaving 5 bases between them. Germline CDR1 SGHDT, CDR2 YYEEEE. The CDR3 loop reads CASSLDSETQYF. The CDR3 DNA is TGTGCCAGCAGCTTGGATTCTGAGACCCAGTACTTC.